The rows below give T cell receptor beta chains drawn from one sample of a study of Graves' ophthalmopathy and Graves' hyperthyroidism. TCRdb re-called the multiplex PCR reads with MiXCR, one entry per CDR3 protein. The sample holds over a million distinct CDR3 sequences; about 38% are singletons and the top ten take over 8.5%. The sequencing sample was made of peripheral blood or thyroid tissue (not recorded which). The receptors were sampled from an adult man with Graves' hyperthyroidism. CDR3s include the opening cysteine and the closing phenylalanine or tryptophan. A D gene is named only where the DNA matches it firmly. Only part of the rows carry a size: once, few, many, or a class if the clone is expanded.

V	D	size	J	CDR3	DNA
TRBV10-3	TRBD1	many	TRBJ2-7	CAIRTGTGAYEQYF	TGTGCCATCAGAACCGGGACAGGGGCCTACGAGCAGTACTTC
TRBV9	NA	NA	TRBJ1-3	CASSAGANLRSGNTIYF	TGTGCCAGCAGCGCGGGGGCGAACCTACGATCTGGAAACACCATATATTTT
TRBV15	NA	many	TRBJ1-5	CATSRDPGAVFQPQHF	TGTGCCACCAGCAGAGATCCGGGGGCAGTTTTTCAGCCCCAGCATTTT
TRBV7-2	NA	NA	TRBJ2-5	CASSPSERHQETQYF	TGTGCCAGCAGTCCTAGTGAGCGGCACCAAGAGACCCAGTACTTC
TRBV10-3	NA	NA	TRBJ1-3	CAISDYGTGNTIYF	TGTGCCATCAGTGACTACGGGACAGGAAACACCATATATTTT
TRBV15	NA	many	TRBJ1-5	CATSRVEGAGNQPQHF	TGTGCCACCAGCAGAGTTGAGGGCGCTGGCAATCAGCCCCAGCATTTT
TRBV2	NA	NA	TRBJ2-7	CASSETRNSYEQYF	TGTGCCAGCAGTGAAACACGGAACTCCTACGAGCAGTACTTC
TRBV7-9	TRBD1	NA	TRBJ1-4	CASSGTGYEKLFF	TGTGCCAGCAGCGGGACAGGGTATGAAAAACTGTTTTTT
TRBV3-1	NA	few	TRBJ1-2	CASSQVRSDGYTF	TGTGCCAGCAGCCAAGTTCGCAGTGATGGCTACACCTTC
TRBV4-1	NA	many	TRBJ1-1	CASSRRDAPPTTEAFF	TGCGCCAGCAGCCGAAGGGACGCTCCCCCTACCACTGAAGCTTTCTTT
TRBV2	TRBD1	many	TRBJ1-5	CASGGTGVNQPQHF	TGTGCCAGCGGAGGGACAGGCGTTAATCAGCCCCAGCATTTT
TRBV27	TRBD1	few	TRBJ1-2	CASSSGTGVLYGYTF	TGTGCCAGCAGCTCCGGGACAGGGGTCCTCTATGGCTACACCTTC
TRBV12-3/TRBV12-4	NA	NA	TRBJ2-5	CASSFLSVKRTQYF	TGTGCCAGCAGTTTCTTGTCTGTTAAACGGACCCAGTACTTC
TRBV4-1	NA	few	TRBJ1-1	CASSQGGYGNTEAFF	TGCGCCAGCAGCCAAGGGGGTTATGGAAATACTGAAGCTTTCTTT
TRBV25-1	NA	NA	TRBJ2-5	CASSPHPAGRRRRGQETQYF	TGTGCCAGCAGTCCCCATCCTGCGGGGAGGCGCCGTCGGGGCCAAGAGACCCAGTACTTC
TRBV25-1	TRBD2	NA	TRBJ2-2	CASSDRVLAGSSTGELFF	TGTGCCAGCAGTGATCGGGTACTAGCGGGCTCAAGCACCGGGGAGCTGTTTTTT
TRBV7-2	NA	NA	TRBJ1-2	CASSHRGGEINYGYTF	TGTGCCAGCAGCCACCGGGGGGGCGAAATTAACTATGGCTACACCTTC
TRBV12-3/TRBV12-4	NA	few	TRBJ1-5	CASSKGDGQPQHF	TGTGCCAGCAGTAAAGGGGATGGTCAGCCCCAGCATTTT
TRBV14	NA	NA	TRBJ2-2	CASSRQALGNRVRTNTGELFF	TGTGCCAGCAGCCGACAAGCGCTGGGGAACAGGGTGAGAACGAACACCGGGGAGCTGTTTTTT
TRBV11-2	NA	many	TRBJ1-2	CASSLDLSHGYTF	TGTGCCAGCAGCTTAGATCTCAGTCATGGCTACACCTTC
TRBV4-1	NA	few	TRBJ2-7	CASSQEALGTKSYEQYF	TGCGCCAGCAGCCAAGAGGCGTTGGGGACAAAATCCTACGAGCAGTACTTC
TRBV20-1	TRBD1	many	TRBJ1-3	CSADRGDSGNTIYF	TGCAGTGCAGACAGGGGTGACTCTGGAAACACCATATATTTT
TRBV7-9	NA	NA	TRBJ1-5	CASSPEGWQPQHF	TGCGCCAGCAGCCCCGAGGGGTGGCAGCCCCAGCATTTT
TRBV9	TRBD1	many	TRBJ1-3	CASSVSRDSSGNTIYF	TGTGCCAGCAGCGTAAGCCGGGACAGTTCAGGAAACACCATATATTTT
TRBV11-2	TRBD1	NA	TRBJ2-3	CASSDQGQLSTDTQYF	TGTGCCAGCAGCGATCAGGGACAGCTCAGCACAGATACGCAGTATTTT
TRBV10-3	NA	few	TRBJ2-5	CAISDPPRGNQETQYF	TGTGCCATCAGTGACCCCCCGCGGGGAAACCAAGAGACCCAGTACTTC
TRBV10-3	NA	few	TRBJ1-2	CATGILDGYTF	TGTGCCACCGGAATTTTGGATGGCTACACCTTC
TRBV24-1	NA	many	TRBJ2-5	CATSAGETQYF	TGTGCCACCAGTGCAGGCGAGACCCAGTACTTC
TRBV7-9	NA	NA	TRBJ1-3	CASARGIKSGNTIYF	TGTGCCAGTGCCCGGGGGATAAAGTCTGGAAACACCATATATTTT
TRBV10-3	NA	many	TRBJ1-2	CAISDPIGGANYGYTF	TGTGCCATCAGTGACCCAATCGGGGGGGCAAACTATGGCTACACCTTC
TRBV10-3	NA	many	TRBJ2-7	CAVSGAYEQYF	TGTGCCGTCTCGGGGGCCTACGAGCAGTACTTC
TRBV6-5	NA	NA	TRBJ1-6	CAIKGTGTLNSPLHF	TGTGCCATAAAGGGGACGGGGACCCTTAATTCACCCCTCCACTTT
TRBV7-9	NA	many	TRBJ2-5	CASSQPLGLKETQYF	TGTGCCAGCAGCCAACCTCTAGGGCTAAAAGAGACCCAGTACTTC
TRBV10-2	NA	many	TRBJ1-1	CASSEAPGIGAEAFF	TGCGCCAGCAGTGAGGCCCCGGGGATAGGCGCTGAAGCTTTCTTT